This T cell receptor beta chain was recorded in a study of cytomegalovirus exposure and HLA in healthy donors. It was with 60 Vbeta and 13 Jbeta primers that the PCR ran. Assay: immunoSEQ multiplex PCR; the TCRdb copy retains only in-frame clones and omits some. The table records 100,000 to 120,000 clones, less than 85% of them present only once. Study-level findings and limits: Researchers reported in a later analysis that a missense DCLRE1C variant was tied to TCR beta V- and J-gene trimming.

Judged by abundance, this clone is medium-sized. Antigen specificity is unknown. The CDR3 sequence is 15 residues long. Sequencing used PBMCs. This clonotype was obtained from a man aged 25 to 40 in good health and CMV-seropositive. The chain has TRBV21-1 and TRBJ1-2. TRBV21-1 has pseudogene status. The CDR3 DNA is TGTGCCAGCAGCGCCCGGGAGGCAGGCGAGTATGGCTACACCTTC. This codes for CASSAREAGEYGYTF.